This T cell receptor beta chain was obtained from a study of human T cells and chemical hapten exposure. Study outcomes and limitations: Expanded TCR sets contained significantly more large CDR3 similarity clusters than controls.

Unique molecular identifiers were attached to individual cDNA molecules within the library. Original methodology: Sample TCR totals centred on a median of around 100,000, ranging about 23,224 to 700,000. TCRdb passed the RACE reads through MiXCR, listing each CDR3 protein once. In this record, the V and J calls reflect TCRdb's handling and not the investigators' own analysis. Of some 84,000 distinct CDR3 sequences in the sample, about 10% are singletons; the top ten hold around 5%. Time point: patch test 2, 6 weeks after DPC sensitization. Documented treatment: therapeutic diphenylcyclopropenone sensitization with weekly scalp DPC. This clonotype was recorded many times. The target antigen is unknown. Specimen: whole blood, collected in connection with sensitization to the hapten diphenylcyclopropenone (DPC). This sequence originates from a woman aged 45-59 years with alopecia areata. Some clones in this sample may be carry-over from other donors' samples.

The CDR3 nucleotides are TGTGCCAGCTCACGGGCCAGGGTAGGCACAGATACGCAGTATTTT. Translated, it gives CASSRARVGTDTQYF. The chain couples TRBV18 to TRBJ2-3, with TRBD1 as a possible D gene (5 bases). The CDR3 is made up of 15 amino acids. Trimming removed 4 bases at V and 1 base at J, with 12 bases between. CDR1 is KGHSH and CDR2 is LQKENI in the germline V gene.